These T cell receptor beta chains were read from a single sample in a study of regulatory T cells in long-lasting Graves disease. TCRdb re-analysed the multiplex PCR reads in MiXCR, keeping a single row per CDR3 protein. The sample includes 650,000 to 850,000 distinct CDR3 sequences, approximately 31% of them seen just once. This specimen consisted of peripheral blood mononuclear cells (PBMCs), obtained when the disease was refractory, from a patient treated with antithyroid drugs. The source is a female donor with Graves disease. CDR3s include the opening cysteine and the closing phenylalanine or tryptophan.

CDR3 length: 14
V gene: TRBV7-9
CDR3 protein: CASSLVSDIYGYTF

CDR3 length: 18
V gene: TRBV28
CDR3 protein: CAAGWVTADGPTNQPQHF

CDR3 length: 17
V gene: TRBV5-1
CDR3 protein: CASSWNSMGQGVLEQYF

CDR3 length: 15
V gene: TRBV9
CDR3 protein: CASSPHRGSNQPQHF

CDR3 length: 14
V gene: TRBV19
CDR3 protein: CASSIMEQSYGYTF

CDR3 length: 15
V gene: TRBV2
CDR3 protein: CASSAGVNSNQPQHF

CDR3 length: 13
V gene: TRBV13
CDR3 protein: CASSLRMGSGYTF

CDR3 length: 17
V gene: TRBV27
CDR3 protein: CASSLSGKGYSNQPQHF

CDR3 length: 16
V gene: TRBV9
CDR3 protein: CASSARLAGGPKTQYF

CDR3 length: 16
V gene: TRBV28
CDR3 protein: CASSFRPGRNAYGYTF

CDR3 length: 16
V gene: TRBV20-1
CDR3 protein: CSAVSGTSGRENEQFF

CDR3 length: 14
V gene: TRBV12-3/TRBV12-4
CDR3 protein: CASSPEARQETQYF

CDR3 length: 16
V gene: TRBV28
CDR3 protein: CASSRTGSGTDYGYTF

CDR3 length: 14
V gene: TRBV6-1
CDR3 protein: CASSEAFGSYEQYF

CDR3 length: 16
V gene: TRBV6-5
CDR3 protein: CASSYDRDNKNTEAFF

CDR3 length: 14
V gene: TRBV5-1
CDR3 protein: CASSKQGGSTEAFF

CDR3 length: 12
V gene: TRBV28
CDR3 protein: CASTPRSGGYTF

CDR3 length: 13
V gene: TRBV20-1
CDR3 protein: CSATDRDWTEAFF

CDR3 length: 17
V gene: TRBV5-1
CDR3 protein: CASSLATRGLMNTEAFF

CDR3 length: 15
V gene: TRBV5-1
CDR3 protein: CASSLPGRPMETQYF

CDR3 length: 16
V gene: TRBV5-1
CDR3 protein: CASSLGPQGIGEKLFF

CDR3 length: 11
V gene: TRBV12-3/TRBV12-4
CDR3 protein: CASSPGRSYTF

CDR3 length: 16
V gene: TRBV5-1
CDR3 protein: CASSLAGGVGGNTIYF

CDR3 length: 14
V gene: TRBV6-2/TRBV6-3
CDR3 protein: CASSYPMDSTEAFF

CDR3 length: 15
V gene: TRBV2
CDR3 protein: CASSAQGGRNQPQHF

CDR3 length: 15
V gene: TRBV28
CDR3 protein: CASSSPSEGKYGYTF

CDR3 length: 15
V gene: TRBV5-1
CDR3 protein: CASSLTWGFGQPQHF

CDR3 length: 21
V gene: TRBV9
CDR3 protein: CASSVESGSSKVRGGTGELFF

CDR3 length: 16
V gene: TRBV20-1
CDR3 protein: CSAQDFGLAGSYEQYF

CDR3 length: 14
V gene: TRBV12-3/TRBV12-4
CDR3 protein: CASSLFGPHYEQYF